This entry is about one TCR beta chain. Its specific antigen is unknown. The junction departs from germline at one end; a sequencing error may be responsible. From cysteine to phenylalanine, the CDR3 is 14 amino acids long. The CDR3 DNA has 42 bases and is translated from base 1. The germline V gene yields SGHDT for CDR1 and YYEEEE for CDR2. The iRepertoire nested amplicon-rescue multiplex PCR (arm-PCR) platform was used to amplify TCR alpha and beta CDR3 regions from RNA. For one-step reverse transcription and amplification, roughly 100-450 ng of tissue mRNA or PBMC total RNA was used as input. Following bead purification, Illumina adapters were added by a secondary multiplex PCR, and the libraries were gel-purified between 200 and 400 bp. Internal 6-nucleotide barcodes were carried by the libraries and were used for demultiplexing. Sequencing of the libraries was done on an Illumina MiSeq using 2x220 or 2x250 nucleotide paired-end reads. Under the source paper's analysis protocol: FLASH 1.2.11 was used to merge paired reads, and BWA-MEM then aligned the reads to the GRCh37 human genome before TRA and TRB reads were extracted. An IMGT-derived reference of cassette sequences and CDR3 motifs, with pseudogenes included, was used for V and J assignment. Reads were translated in three frames, and productive CDR3s were defined by a C…FGXG motif without stop codons. Clonotypes were defined as unique combinations of V-J cassette pair and CDR3 amino acid sequence. Filtering of reads was based on Hamming distance, with the threshold set by the sequence error rate of each sample in mapped regions. TCRdb took the public reads, trimmed them with fastp at Q25, ran MiXCR for clone calling and kept in-frame beta chains. Each entry is one CDR3 protein sequence, shown with its most common DNA and genes. TCRdb's processing, not the authors' own work, is the source of the V and J calls. A total of some 10,000 distinct CDR3 sequences appear in this sample, 45% to 65% of them only once. The top ten clones comprise less than 25% of the sample.

These data belong to a study of glioma-infiltrating T cells (dated by TCRdb to the mid-2010s). For context, the study as a whole: Glioma tissue, non-neoplastic brain tissue and matched peripheral blood mononuclear cells were used as sources from which TCR alpha- and beta-chain repertoires were sequenced. The paired cohort comprised three low-grade glioma patients, eight primary glioblastoma patients and three non-glioma patients contributing non-neoplastic brain tissue. Each tissue-infiltrating repertoire was compared with the same patient's peripheral blood repertoire to measure divergence between tissue and blood T-cell populations. Findings and caveats that apply to the study as a whole: Group comparisons were based on small numbers of patients: three non-neoplastic, three low-grade glioma and roughly eight glioblastoma patients. In non-neoplastic patients, VJ-independent divergence between tissue and blood fell below expectation, whereas in all gliomas, and especially in low-grade gliomas, the divergence rose above expectation. Very few CDR3 sequences were found to be shared between tissue and blood, and this scarcity was attributed to high CDR3 diversity and limited sampling.

The specimen was glioma tissue, nonneoplastic brain tissue, or PBMCs (not recorded which). This sequence was found in a human donor with low-grade glioma or glioblastoma, undergoing nonglioma brain surgery, or in good health (not recorded which). The rearrangement joined TRBV5-6 to TRBJ1-2, with 10 bases in between that match TRBD1. The CDR3 region: CASSSGQGTYGYAF. The nucleotide sequence is given as TGTGCCAGCAGCTCGGGACAGGGGACATATGGCTACGCCTTC. The CDR3 plus the reference TRBV5-6 and TRBJ1-2 genes for the other parts give the full variable domain: DAGVTQSPTHLIKTRGQQVTLRCSPKSGHDTVSWYQQALGQGPQFIFQYYEEEERQRGNFPDRFSGHQFPNYSSELNVNALLLGDSALYLCASSSGQGTYGYAFGSGTRLTVV.